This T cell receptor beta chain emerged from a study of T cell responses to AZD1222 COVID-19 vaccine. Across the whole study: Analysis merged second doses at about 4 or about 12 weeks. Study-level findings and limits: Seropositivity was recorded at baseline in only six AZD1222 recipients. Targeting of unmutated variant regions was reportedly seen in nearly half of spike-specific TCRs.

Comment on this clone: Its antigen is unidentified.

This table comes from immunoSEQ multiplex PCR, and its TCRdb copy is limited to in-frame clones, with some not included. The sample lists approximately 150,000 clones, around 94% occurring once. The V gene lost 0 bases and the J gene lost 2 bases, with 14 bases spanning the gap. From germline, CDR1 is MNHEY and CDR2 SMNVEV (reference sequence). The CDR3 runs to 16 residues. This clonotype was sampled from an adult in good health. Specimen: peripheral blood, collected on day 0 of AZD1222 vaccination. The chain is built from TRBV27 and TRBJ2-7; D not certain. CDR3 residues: CASSLSKGSWAYEQYF. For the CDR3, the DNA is TGTGCCAGCAGTTTATCCAAAGGGTCATGGGCCTACGAGCAGTACTTC.